These T cell receptor beta chains were read from a single sample in a study of cytomegalovirus exposure and HLA in healthy donors. Here immunoSEQ multiplex PCR was the method, and the copy in TCRdb shows in-frame clones only, minus some. The profile shows about 130,000 clones, 80% of them singletons. The material sequenced was PBMCs. Receptors were obtained from a man aged 25 to 40 in good health and CMV-seropositive. CDR3s include the opening cysteine and the closing phenylalanine or tryptophan. A D gene is named only where the DNA matches it firmly. A clone size is listed for some rows: how often the clone was seen (once, few, many), or a class if it is expanded.

abundance: once
d_gene: TRBD2
v_gene: TRBV11-3
j_gene: TRBJ2-3
CDR3aa: CASSSRDSGGVNTQYF
CDR3nt: TGTGCCAGCAGCTCCCGGGATAGCGGGGGGGTGAATACGCAGTATTTT

abundance: once
d_gene: TRBD2
v_gene: TRBV9
j_gene: TRBJ2-5
CDR3aa: CASSVDGREGETQYF
CDR3nt: TGTGCCAGCAGCGTAGACGGGAGGGAGGGTGAGACCCAGTACTTC

abundance: NA
d_gene: NA
v_gene: TRBV14
j_gene: TRBJ1-1
CDR3aa: CASSQDRNTEAFF
CDR3nt: TGTGCCAGCAGCCAAGACCGGAACACTGAAGCTTTCTTT

abundance: NA
d_gene: NA
v_gene: TRBV6-1
j_gene: TRBJ1-6
CDR3aa: CASSVGGAYNSPLHF
CDR3nt: TGTGCCAGCAGTGTAGGGGGTGCCTATAATTCACCCCTCCACTTT

abundance: NA
d_gene: NA
v_gene: TRBV2
j_gene: TRBJ2-3
CDR3aa: CASSESDLTGPDTQYF
CDR3nt: TGTGCCAGCAGTGAATCAGACCTAACAGGGCCAGATACGCAGTATTTT

abundance: NA
d_gene: TRBD1
v_gene: TRBV19
j_gene: TRBJ2-2
CDR3aa: CASMRNRDSANTGELFF
CDR3nt: TGTGCCAGTATGAGGAACCGGGACAGCGCGAACACCGGGGAGCTGTTTTTT

abundance: NA
d_gene: NA
v_gene: TRBV18
j_gene: TRBJ1-1
CDR3aa: CASSPLGTGMNTEAFF
CDR3nt: TGTGCCAGCTCACCGCTTGGTACGGGGATGAACACTGAAGCTTTCTTT

abundance: NA
d_gene: TRBD1
v_gene: TRBV2
j_gene: TRBJ1-2
CDR3aa: CASSGSGGNGYTF
CDR3nt: TGTGCCAGCAGCGGATCAGGGGGCAATGGCTACACCTTC

abundance: NA
d_gene: NA
v_gene: TRBV2
j_gene: TRBJ1-3
CDR3aa: CASSDGQSGNTIYF
CDR3nt: TGTGCCAGCAGTGACGGACAGTCCGGAAACACCATATATTTT

abundance: few
d_gene: NA
v_gene: TRBV19
j_gene: TRBJ1-1
CDR3aa: CASSIRGNTEAFF
CDR3nt: TGTGCCAGTAGTATAAGGGGGAACACTGAAGCTTTCTTT

abundance: NA
d_gene: NA
v_gene: TRBV15
j_gene: TRBJ2-7
CDR3aa: CATSRRRAGGGYEQYF
CDR3nt: TGTGCCACCAGCAGAAGGAGGGCCGGGGGAGGCTACGAGCAGTACTTC

abundance: NA
d_gene: TRBD1
v_gene: TRBV15
j_gene: TRBJ1-2
CDR3aa: CATSRGTGSYGYTF
CDR3nt: TGTGCCACCAGTAGAGGGACAGGGAGTTATGGCTACACCTTC

abundance: NA
d_gene: NA
v_gene: TRBV5-4
j_gene: TRBJ2-2
CDR3aa: CASSADTGELFF
CDR3nt: TGTGCCAGCAGTGCGGACACCGGGGAGCTGTTTTTT

abundance: NA
d_gene: NA
v_gene: TRBV7-3
j_gene: TRBJ2-2
CDR3aa: CASSLSPGQGDYGELFF
CDR3nt: TGTGCCAGCAGCTTATCCCCGGGTCAGGGCGATTACGGGGAGCTGTTTTTT

abundance: NA
d_gene: NA
v_gene: TRBV5-6
j_gene: TRBJ2-7
CDR3aa: CASSRTTDYYEQYF
CDR3nt: TGTGCCAGCAGCCGGACAACCGATTACTACGAGCAGTACTTC

abundance: once
d_gene: NA
v_gene: TRBV4-1
j_gene: TRBJ2-2
CDR3aa: CASSQSRTVNTGELFF
CDR3nt: TGCGCCAGCAGCCAATCCCGGACTGTAAACACCGGGGAGCTGTTTTTT

abundance: NA
d_gene: TRBD1
v_gene: TRBV7-9
j_gene: TRBJ1-5
CDR3aa: CASSFSGQGSRNQPQHF
CDR3nt: TGTGCCAGCAGCTTTTCGGGACAGGGATCTCGCAATCAGCCCCAGCATTTT

abundance: once
d_gene: TRBD2
v_gene: TRBV9
j_gene: TRBJ2-1
CDR3aa: CASSVVRGGVYNEQFF
CDR3nt: TGTGCCAGCAGCGTAGTTCGGGGGGGGGTTTACAATGAGCAGTTCTTC

abundance: NA
d_gene: TRBD1
v_gene: TRBV29-1
j_gene: TRBJ1-2
CDR3aa: CSVEDIDRGNYGYTF
CDR3nt: TGCAGCGTTGAAGACATAGACAGGGGTAACTATGGCTACACCTTC

abundance: NA
d_gene: NA
v_gene: TRBV14
j_gene: TRBJ1-1
CDR3aa: CASSQDLEVEAFF
CDR3nt: TGTGCCAGCAGCCAAGATCTGGAGGTAGAAGCTTTCTTT

abundance: NA
d_gene: TRBD1
v_gene: TRBV2
j_gene: TRBJ2-3
CDR3aa: CACKGATPSTDTQYF
CDR3nt: TGTGCCTGCAAGGGGGCAACTCCTAGCACAGATACGCAGTATTTT

abundance: once
d_gene: TRBD1
v_gene: TRBV5-1
j_gene: TRBJ1-2
CDR3aa: CASSPGTGINYGYTF
CDR3nt: TGCGCCAGCAGCCCGGGGACAGGGATCAACTATGGCTACACCTTC

abundance: few
d_gene: NA
v_gene: TRBV10-1
j_gene: TRBJ2-7
CDR3aa: CASSNNRVVGYEQYF
CDR3nt: TGCGCCAGCAGTAATAACAGGGTTGTAGGATACGAGCAGTACTTC

abundance: few
d_gene: TRBD2
v_gene: TRBV28
j_gene: TRBJ2-1
CDR3aa: CASSLPMRGLAQEQFF
CDR3nt: TGTGCCAGCAGTTTACCCATGCGGGGACTAGCACAAGAGCAGTTCTTC

abundance: NA
d_gene: TRBD2
v_gene: TRBV7-9
j_gene: TRBJ2-7
CDR3aa: CASSLEGGTPTF
CDR3nt: TGTGCCAGCAGCTTAGAGGGAGGGACGCCGACGTTC

abundance: few
d_gene: NA
v_gene: TRBV6-5
j_gene: TRBJ2-2
CDR3aa: CASSSGDTSGELFF
CDR3nt: TGTGCCAGCAGTTCCGGGGACACAAGCGGGGAGCTGTTTTTT

abundance: NA
d_gene: NA
v_gene: TRBV10-2
j_gene: TRBJ1-1
CDR3aa: CASSDRATTEAFF
CDR3nt: TGCGCCAGCAGTGACAGGGCGACCACTGAAGCTTTCTTT

abundance: NA
d_gene: TRBD1
v_gene: TRBV5-1
j_gene: TRBJ2-1
CDR3aa: CASWRQGHLNEQFF
CDR3nt: TGCGCCAGCTGGAGACAGGGGCACCTCAATGAGCAGTTCTTC

abundance: NA
d_gene: TRBD1
v_gene: TRBV5-1
j_gene: TRBJ2-2
CDR3aa: CASSPTDRDGTGELFF
CDR3nt: TGCGCCAGCAGCCCGACGGACAGGGACGGCACCGGGGAGCTGTTTTTT

abundance: few
d_gene: TRBD2
v_gene: TRBV5-5
j_gene: TRBJ2-6
CDR3aa: CASSFRTSGGLSGANVLTF
CDR3nt: TGTGCCAGCAGCTTTCGGACTAGCGGGGGGCTCTCTGGGGCCAACGTCCTGACTTTC

abundance: NA
d_gene: TRBD1
v_gene: TRBV9
j_gene: TRBJ1-5
CDR3aa: CASSDRDRVQPQHF
CDR3nt: TGTGCCAGCAGCGACCGGGACAGGGTTCAGCCCCAGCATTTT

abundance: NA
d_gene: NA
v_gene: TRBV19
j_gene: TRBJ1-1
CDR3aa: CASSRWGGRNTEAFF
CDR3nt: TGTGCCAGTAGTCGCTGGGGGGGGAGGAACACTGAAGCTTTCTTT

abundance: NA
d_gene: TRBD1
v_gene: TRBV13
j_gene: TRBJ1-1
CDR3aa: CASSSDRGMNTEAFF
CDR3nt: TGTGCCAGCAGCTCGGACAGGGGTATGAACACTGAAGCTTTCTTT

abundance: NA
d_gene: NA
v_gene: TRBV4-1
j_gene: TRBJ1-4
CDR3aa: CASSLGLFNEKLFF
CDR3nt: TGCGCCAGCAGCTTGGGCCTGTTTAATGAAAAACTGTTTTTT

abundance: NA
d_gene: NA
v_gene: TRBV6-1
j_gene: TRBJ1-5
CDR3aa: CASSRGDTLTPQHF
CDR3nt: TGTGCCAGCAGTCGGGGGGACACCCTTACGCCCCAGCATTTT

abundance: NA
d_gene: NA
v_gene: TRBV4-1
j_gene: TRBJ1-2
CDR3aa: CASSRGWGDNYGYTF
CDR3nt: TGCGCCAGCAGCCGCGGATGGGGCGATAACTATGGCTACACCTTC

abundance: NA
d_gene: NA
v_gene: TRBV5-6
j_gene: TRBJ2-6
CDR3aa: CASSFWRGAGANGLTF
CDR3nt: TGTGCCAGCAGCTTTTGGAGGGGCGCTGGGGCCAACGGCCTGACTTTC

abundance: once
d_gene: TRBD1
v_gene: TRBV5-5
j_gene: TRBJ1-6
CDR3aa: CASSSRGRRDSPLHF
CDR3nt: TGTGCCAGCAGCTCCAGGGGGCGCAGAGATTCACCCCTCCACTTT

abundance: NA
d_gene: TRBD1
v_gene: TRBV7-9
j_gene: TRBJ1-2
CDR3aa: CASSHSPDRVNGYTF
CDR3nt: TGTGCCAGCAGCCACAGCCCCGACAGGGTTAATGGCTACACCTTC

abundance: NA
d_gene: TRBD1
v_gene: TRBV5-1
j_gene: TRBJ2-1
CDR3aa: CASSFGAGGPLSHEQFF
CDR3nt: TGCGCCAGCAGCTTCGGGGCAGGGGGCCCCCTTTCCCATGAGCAGTTCTTC

abundance: NA
d_gene: NA
v_gene: TRBV5-1
j_gene: TRBJ1-1
CDR3aa: CASGLQLQDTEAFF
CDR3nt: TGCGCCAGCGGCCTGCAGTTGCAGGACACTGAAGCTTTCTTT

abundance: NA
d_gene: TRBD1
v_gene: TRBV5-1
j_gene: TRBJ1-2
CDR3aa: CASSQGTANYGYTF
CDR3nt: TGCGCCAGCAGCCAAGGGACAGCTAACTATGGCTACACCTTC

abundance: NA
d_gene: NA
v_gene: TRBV18
j_gene: TRBJ2-7
CDR3aa: CASSPLGDYEQYF
CDR3nt: TGTGCCAGCTCACCCTTGGGAGACTACGAGCAGTACTTC